These 10 T cell receptor beta chains originate from one sample sequenced in a study of blood T cell repertoires in COVID-19. Profiling relied on immunoSEQ multiplex PCR, and the TCRdb table lists in-frame clones only, not all of them. The top ten clones hold around 3.2% of a sample with 140,000 or so clones, 65% to 90% of them seen once. Material for sequencing was peripheral blood. The origin of the receptors is a man aged 45-65 years with acute or convalescent COVID-19.

This sequence joins TRBV18 and TRBJ2-7; 10 nucleotides align to TRBD1. The length of the CDR3 is 15 residues. Trimming at V came to 5 bases and at J to 0 bases, leaving 4 bases not matched to a gene. Per the germline V gene, CDR1 is KGHSH and CDR2 is LQKENI. The CDR3 sequence is CASSWGQGSSYEQYF. As DNA, the CDR3 is TGTGCCAGCTCATGGGGACAGGGGAGCTCCTACGAGCAGTACTTC.

Comment on this clone: Mismatch with germline at one junction end may stem from a read error. The CDR3 DNA sequence: TGCGCCAGCAGCCAAGTGGGGCCCCTCCTCGTCATGAAGGAAGATTTT. This sequence encodes CASSQVGPLLVMKEDF. The chain links TRBV4-1 to TRBJ2-3, with D tentatively TRBD1 (5 bases). The germline CDR1 and CDR2 sequences are MGHRA and YSYEKL. This CDR3 region has 16 residues.

The genes are TRBV3-1 (or the pseudogene TRBV3-2) and TRBJ1-2, with D maybe TRBD1 (5 bases). Between the trimmed V and J ends, which lost 4 bases and 4 bases, there was a span of 13 bases. CDR3 length equals 14 residues. Per germline, CDR1 LGHDT and CDR2 YNNKEL (reference sequence). The CDR3 protein is CASSLAGPGYGYTF. The DNA for the CDR3 is TGTGCCAGCAGCCTGGCAGGGCCAGGCTATGGCTACACCTTC.

The chain recombines TRBV30 with TRBJ2-2, with 8 bases that match TRBD1. CDR1 and CDR2 (germline): GTSNPN, SVGIG (reference sequence). This CDR3 comprises 14 residues. Trimming took 2 bases from V and 7 from J; bases not matched to a gene: 6. CDR3 region: CAWSPRGRDGELFF. The CDR3 DNA follows: TGTGCCTGGAGTCCCAGGGGGCGCGACGGGGAGCTGTTTTTT.

The chain carries TRBV11-2 and TRBJ2-1; 12 bases fit TRBD2. The germline V gene encodes CDR1 SGHAT and CDR2 FQNNGV. The V and J ends lost 2 bases and 4 bases, in that order; junction bases with no gene match: 6. This CDR3 comprises 17 residues. The CDR3 loop is CASSLRTSGTVYNEQFF. The DNA for the CDR3 is TGTGCCAGCAGCTTAAGGACTAGCGGGACGGTATACAATGAGCAGTTCTTC.

The chain links TRBV15 to TRBJ2-6; 12 bases match TRBD1. CDR3 length equals 20 residues. V was pared by 1 base and J by 0 bases, with 7 bases of the junction left unmatched. Germline CDR1 is LNHNV and CDR2 is YYDKDF (reference sequence). The CDR3 loop reads CATSRVSGTGGLSGANVLTF. CDR3 DNA sequence: TGTGCCACCAGCAGAGTTTCCGGGACAGGGGGCCTCTCTGGGGCCAACGTCCTGACTTTC.

The chain is built from TRBV5-8 and TRBJ2-3, with 8 bases identical to TRBD1. The CDR3 contains 15 residues. The V gene end was trimmed by 2 bases and the J gene end by 5 bases; junction bases not matched to a gene: 7. Germline assignment: CDR1 SGHTS and CDR2 YDEGEE. DNA for the CDR3: TGTGCCAGCAGCTTTCGGACAGGGCGAGGAGATACGCAGTATTTT. Translating it yields CASSFRTGRGDTQYF.

This chain uses TRBV3-1 (or the pseudogene TRBV3-2) with TRBJ2-5, with 10 bases fitting TRBD2. This CDR3 is built from 17 residues. After removal of 4 bases from V and 5 bases from J, the junction contained 13 bases not matched to a gene. Germline V CDR1 and CDR2: LGHDT, YNNKEL (reference sequence). The CDR3 spells CASSPGRSGGARETQYF. The CDR3 DNA sequence: TGTGCCAGCAGCCCCGGACGGAGCGGGGGGGCCCGGGAGACCCAGTACTTC.

This clone is a singleton in its sample. The V and J genes are TRBV18 and TRBJ2-7; 9 nucleotides line up with TRBD2. This CDR3 is 15 amino acids long. V shed 3 bases and J 3 bases; nucleotides not matched to a gene: 6. The germline V gene encodes CDR1 KGHSH and CDR2 LQKENI. The CDR3 is CASSPLAGNGYEQYF. In DNA form, the CDR3 reads TGTGCCAGCTCACCTCTAGCGGGGAATGGCTACGAGCAGTACTTC.

This chain joins TRBV3-1 (or the pseudogene TRBV3-2) and TRBJ2-7; a possible D gene is TRBD1 (5 bases). The CDR3 is 15 amino acids. Germline CDR1 reads LGHDT; CDR2 reads YNNKEL (reference sequence). The V end was cut by 0 bases, the J end by 1 base, with 10 bases between. CDR3 region: CASSQEGARSYEQYF. The CDR3 DNA sequence: TGTGCCAGCAGCCAAGAAGGGGCCAGATCCTACGAGCAGTACTTC.